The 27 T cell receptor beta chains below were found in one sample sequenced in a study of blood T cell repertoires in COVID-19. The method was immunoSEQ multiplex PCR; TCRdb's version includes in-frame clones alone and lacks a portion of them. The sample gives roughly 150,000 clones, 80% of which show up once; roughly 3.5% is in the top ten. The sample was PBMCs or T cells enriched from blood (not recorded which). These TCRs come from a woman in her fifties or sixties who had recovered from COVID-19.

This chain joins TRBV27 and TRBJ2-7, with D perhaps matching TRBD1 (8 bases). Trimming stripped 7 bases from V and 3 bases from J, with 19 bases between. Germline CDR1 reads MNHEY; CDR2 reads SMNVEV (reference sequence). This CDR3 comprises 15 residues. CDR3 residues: CASTPTGEGGYEQYF. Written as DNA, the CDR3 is TGTGCCAGCACTCCGACAGGGGAGGGAGGCTACGAGCAGTACTTC.

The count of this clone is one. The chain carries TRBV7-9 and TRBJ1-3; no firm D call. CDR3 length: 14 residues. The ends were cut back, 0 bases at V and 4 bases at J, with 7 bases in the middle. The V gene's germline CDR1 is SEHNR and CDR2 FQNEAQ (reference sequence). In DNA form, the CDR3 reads TGTGCCAGCAGCTTAGCGCTAAGCGGAAACACCATATATTTT. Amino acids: CASSLALSGNTIYF.

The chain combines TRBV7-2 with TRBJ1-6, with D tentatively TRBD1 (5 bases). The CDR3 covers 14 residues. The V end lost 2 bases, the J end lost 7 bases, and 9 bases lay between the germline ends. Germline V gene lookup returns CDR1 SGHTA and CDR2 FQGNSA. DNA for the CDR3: TGTGCCAGCAGCTTATCCGGGGGAAATTCACCCCTCCACTTT. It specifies CASSLSGGNSPLHF.

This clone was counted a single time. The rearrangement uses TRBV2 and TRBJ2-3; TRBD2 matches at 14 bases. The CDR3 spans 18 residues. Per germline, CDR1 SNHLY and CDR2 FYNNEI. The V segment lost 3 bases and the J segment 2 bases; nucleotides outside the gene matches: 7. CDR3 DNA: TGTGCCAGCAGTGACGGACTAGCGGGGGGCCAGTACACAGATACGCAGTATTTT. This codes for CASSDGLAGGQYTDTQYF. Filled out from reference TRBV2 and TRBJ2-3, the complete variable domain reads EPEVTQTPSHQVTQMGQEVILRCVPISNHLYFYWYRQILGQKVEFLVSFYNNEISEKSEIFDDQFSVERPDGSNFTLKIRSTKLEDSAMYFCASSDGLAGGQYTDTQYFGPGTRLTVL.

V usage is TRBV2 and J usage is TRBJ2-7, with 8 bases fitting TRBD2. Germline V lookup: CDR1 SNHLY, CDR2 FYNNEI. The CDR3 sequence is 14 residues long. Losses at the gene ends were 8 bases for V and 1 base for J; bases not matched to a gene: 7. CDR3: CASYWGLGSYEQYF. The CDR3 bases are TGTGCCAGCTACTGGGGACTAGGGTCCTACGAGCAGTACTTC.

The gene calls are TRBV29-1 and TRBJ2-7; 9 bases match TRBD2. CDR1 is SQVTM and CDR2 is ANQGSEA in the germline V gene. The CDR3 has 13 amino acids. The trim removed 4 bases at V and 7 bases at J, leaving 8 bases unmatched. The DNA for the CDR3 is TGCAGCGTTGGGCCGGGACTAGCTCTGGAGCAGTACTTC. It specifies CSVGPGLALEQYF.

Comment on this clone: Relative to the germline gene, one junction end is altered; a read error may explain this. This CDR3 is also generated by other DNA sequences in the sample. The DNA for the CDR3 is TGCGCCAGCAGCTTGGGGACTAGCACGGATACGCAGTATTTT. Translating gives CASSLGTSTDTQYF. The rearrangement uses TRBV5-1 and TRBJ2-3; 8 bases line up with TRBD2. Germline V gene data show CDR1 as SGHRS and CDR2 as YFSETQ. The length of the CDR3 is 14 residues.

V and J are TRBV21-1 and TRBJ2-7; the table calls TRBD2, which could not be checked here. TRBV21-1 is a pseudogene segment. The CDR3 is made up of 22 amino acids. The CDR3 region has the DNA TGTGCCAGCTCTGAACCGGGACTAGCGGGGGGGCCGCCAAAGAACCGCTCCTACGAGCAGTACTTC. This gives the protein CASSEPGLAGGPPKNRSYEQYF.

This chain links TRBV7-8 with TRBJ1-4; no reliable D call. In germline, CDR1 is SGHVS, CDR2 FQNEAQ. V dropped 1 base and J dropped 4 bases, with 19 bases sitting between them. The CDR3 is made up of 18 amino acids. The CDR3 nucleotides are TGTGCCAGCAGCTTAGTTCGTGTCACGGTTATCGGTAATGAAAAACTGTTTTTT. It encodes CASSLVRVTVIGNEKLFF.

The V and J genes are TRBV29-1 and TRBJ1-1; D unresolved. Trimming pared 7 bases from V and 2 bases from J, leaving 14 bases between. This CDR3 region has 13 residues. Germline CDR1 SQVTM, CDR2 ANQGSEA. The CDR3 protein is CSGRGGLNTEAFF. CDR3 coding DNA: TGCAGCGGGAGAGGCGGGCTTAACACTGAAGCTTTCTTT. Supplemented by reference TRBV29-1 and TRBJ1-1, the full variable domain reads SAVISQKPSRDICQRGTSLTIQCQVDSQVTMMFWYRQQPGQSLTLIATANQGSEATYESGFVIDKFPISRPNLTFSTLTVSNMSPEDSSIYLCSGRGGLNTEAFFGQGTRLTVV.

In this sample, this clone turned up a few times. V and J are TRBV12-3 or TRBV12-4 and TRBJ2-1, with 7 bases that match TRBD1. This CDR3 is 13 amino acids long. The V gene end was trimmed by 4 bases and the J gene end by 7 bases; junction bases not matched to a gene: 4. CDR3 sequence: CASSSKDRNEQFF. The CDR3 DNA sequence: TGTGCCAGCAGTTCTAAGGACAGGAATGAGCAGTTCTTC.

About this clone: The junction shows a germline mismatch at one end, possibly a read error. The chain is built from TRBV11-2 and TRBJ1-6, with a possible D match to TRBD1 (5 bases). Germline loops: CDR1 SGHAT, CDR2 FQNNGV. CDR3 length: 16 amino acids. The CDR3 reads CASSVERGGSNSPLHF. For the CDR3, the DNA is TGTGCCAGCAGCGTAGAGAGGGGAGGTAGTAATTCACCCCTCCACTTT.

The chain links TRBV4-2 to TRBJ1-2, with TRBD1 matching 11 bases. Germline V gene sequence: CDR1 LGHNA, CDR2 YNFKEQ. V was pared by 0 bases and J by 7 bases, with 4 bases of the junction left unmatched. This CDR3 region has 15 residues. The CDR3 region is CASSQDWTGGSGYTF. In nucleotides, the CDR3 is TGTGCCAGCAGCCAAGATTGGACAGGGGGCAGTGGCTACACCTTC.

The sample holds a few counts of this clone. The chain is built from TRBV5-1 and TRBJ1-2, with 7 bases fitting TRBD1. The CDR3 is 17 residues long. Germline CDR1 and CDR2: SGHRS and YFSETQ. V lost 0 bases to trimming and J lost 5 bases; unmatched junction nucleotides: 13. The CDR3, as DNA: TGCGCCAGCAGCTTGGAACCGTTAGGGGGCGTCACTTATGGCTACACCTTC. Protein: CASSLEPLGGVTYGYTF.

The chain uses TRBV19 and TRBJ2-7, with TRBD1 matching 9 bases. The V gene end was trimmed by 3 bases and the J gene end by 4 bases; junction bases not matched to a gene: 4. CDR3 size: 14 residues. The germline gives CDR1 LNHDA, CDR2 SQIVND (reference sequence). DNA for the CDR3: TGTGCCAGTAGTATCCGACAGGGGGAATACGAGCAGTACTTC. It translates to CASSIRQGEYEQYF.

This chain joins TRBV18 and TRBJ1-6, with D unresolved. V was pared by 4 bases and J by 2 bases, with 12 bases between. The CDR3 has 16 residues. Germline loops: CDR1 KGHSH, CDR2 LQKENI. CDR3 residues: CASSREGSTYNSPLHF. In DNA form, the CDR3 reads TGTGCCAGCTCACGGGAGGGTTCGACCTATAATTCACCCCTCCACTTT.

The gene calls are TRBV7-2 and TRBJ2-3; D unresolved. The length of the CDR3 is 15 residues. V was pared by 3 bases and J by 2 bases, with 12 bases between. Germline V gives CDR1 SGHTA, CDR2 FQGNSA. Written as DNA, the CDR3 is TGTGCCAGCAGCTTTTGGCAGGTCCACACAGATACGCAGTATTTT. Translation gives CASSFWQVHTDTQYF. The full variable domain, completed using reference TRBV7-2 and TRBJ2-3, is GAGVSQSPSNKVTEKGKDVELRCDPISGHTALYWYRQSLGQGLEFLIYFQGNSAPDKSGLPSDRFSAERTGGSVSTLTIQRTQQEDSAVYLCASSFWQVHTDTQYFGPGTRLTVL.

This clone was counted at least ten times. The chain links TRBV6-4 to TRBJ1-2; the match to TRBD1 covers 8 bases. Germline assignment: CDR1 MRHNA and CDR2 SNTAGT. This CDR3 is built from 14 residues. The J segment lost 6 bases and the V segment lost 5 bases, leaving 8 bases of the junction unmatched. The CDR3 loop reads CASSKTGQGNGYTF. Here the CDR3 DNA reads TGTGCCAGCAGTAAGACCGGACAGGGAAATGGCTACACCTTC.

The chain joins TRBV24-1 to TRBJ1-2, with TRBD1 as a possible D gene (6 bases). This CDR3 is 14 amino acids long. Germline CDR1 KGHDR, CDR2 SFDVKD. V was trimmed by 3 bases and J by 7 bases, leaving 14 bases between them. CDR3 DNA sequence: TGTGCCACCAGTGATCACAGGGTCAGAGGTGGCTACACCTTC. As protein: CATSDHRVRGGYTF.

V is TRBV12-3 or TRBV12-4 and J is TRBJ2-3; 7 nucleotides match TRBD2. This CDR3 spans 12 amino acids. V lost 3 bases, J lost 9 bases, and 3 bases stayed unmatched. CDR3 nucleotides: TGTGCCAGCAGTTTGGGGGGAGGGACGCAGTATTTT. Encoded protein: CASSLGGGTQYF.

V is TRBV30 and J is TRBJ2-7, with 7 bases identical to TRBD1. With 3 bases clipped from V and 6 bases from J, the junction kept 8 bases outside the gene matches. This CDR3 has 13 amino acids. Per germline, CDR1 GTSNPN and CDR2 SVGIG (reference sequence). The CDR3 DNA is TGTGCCTGGAGCCAGACAGGGCGAGGCGAGCAGTACTTC. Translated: CAWSQTGRGEQYF.

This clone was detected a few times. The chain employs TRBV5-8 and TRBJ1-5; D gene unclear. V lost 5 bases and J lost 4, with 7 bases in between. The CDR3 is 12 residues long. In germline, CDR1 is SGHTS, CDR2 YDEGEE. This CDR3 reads CASREGNQPQHF. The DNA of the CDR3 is TGTGCCAGCAGGGAGGGTAATCAGCCCCAGCATTTT.

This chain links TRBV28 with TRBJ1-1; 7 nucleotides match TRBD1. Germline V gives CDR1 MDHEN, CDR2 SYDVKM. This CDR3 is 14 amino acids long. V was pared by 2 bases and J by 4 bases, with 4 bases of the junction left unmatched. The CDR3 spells CASSLRGGGTEAFF. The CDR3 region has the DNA TGTGCCAGCAGTTTACGAGGGGGCGGCACTGAAGCTTTCTTT.

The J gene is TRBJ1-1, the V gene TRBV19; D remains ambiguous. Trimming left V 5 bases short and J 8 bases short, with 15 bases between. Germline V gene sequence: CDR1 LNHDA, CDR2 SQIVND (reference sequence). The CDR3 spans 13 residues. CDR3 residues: CASSRRGRDEAFF. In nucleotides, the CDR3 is TGTGCCAGTAGTCGACGGGGTCGAGACGAAGCTTTCTTT.

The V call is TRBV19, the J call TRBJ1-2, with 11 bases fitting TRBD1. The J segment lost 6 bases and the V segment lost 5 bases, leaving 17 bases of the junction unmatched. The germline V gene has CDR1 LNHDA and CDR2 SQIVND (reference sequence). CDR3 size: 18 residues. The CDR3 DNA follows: TGTGCCAGTAGTGCATACACTTCCGGGACAGGGGGAAGGGATGGCTACACCTTC. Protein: CASSAYTSGTGGRDGYTF.

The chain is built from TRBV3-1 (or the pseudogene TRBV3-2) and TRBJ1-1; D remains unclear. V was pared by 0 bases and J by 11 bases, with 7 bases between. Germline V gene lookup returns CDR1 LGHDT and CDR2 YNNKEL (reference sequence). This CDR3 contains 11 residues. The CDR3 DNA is TGTGCCAGCAGCCAAGACTCGGGGGCTTTCTTT. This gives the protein CASSQDSGAFF.

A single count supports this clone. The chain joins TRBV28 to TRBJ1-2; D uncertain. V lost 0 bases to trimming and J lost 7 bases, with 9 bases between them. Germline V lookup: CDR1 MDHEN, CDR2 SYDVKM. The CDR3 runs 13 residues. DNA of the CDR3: TGTGCCAGCAGTTTATGGACGGGAACTGGCTACACCTTC. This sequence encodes CASSLWTGTGYTF.